Following are 17 T cell receptor beta chains from one sample sequenced in a study of human T cells and chemical hapten exposure. Time point reported: pre-sensitization, week 0. The treatment here: therapeutic diphenylcyclopropenone sensitization with weekly scalp DPC. Via MiXCR, TCRdb re-called the RACE reads, giving one row per CDR3 protein. Among about 120,000 distinct CDR3 sequences listed, approximately 15% were seen once. The sample consisted of whole blood, taken in connection with sensitization to the hapten diphenylcyclopropenone (DPC). The receptors were gathered from a woman aged 18-29 years with alopecia areata. Some clones in this sample may be carry-over from other donors' samples.

This clonotype was recorded many times. This chain links TRBV28 with TRBJ1-5, with no clear D. Trimming took 2 bases from V and 6 from J, leaving 8 bases between them. This CDR3 spans 13 amino acids. CDR1 and CDR2 from the germline V gene are MDHEN and SYDVKM. CDR3 DNA: TGTGCCAGCAGTTTAGTGGAGTCTCAGCCCCAGCATTTT. This codes for CASSLVESQPQHF. Full variable domain (missing parts from reference TRBV28 and TRBJ1-5): DVKVTQSSRYLVKRTGEKVFLECVQDMDHENMFWYRQDPGLGLRLIYFSYDVKMKEKGDIPEGYSVSREKKERFSLILESASTNQTSMYLCASSLVESQPQHFGDGTRLSIL.

This chain connects TRBV20-1 to TRBJ2-3, with D possibly TRBD1 on 6 matching bases. The V gene lost 4 bases and the J gene lost 1 base, with 9 bases spanning the gap. The V gene's germline CDR1 is DFQATT and CDR2 SNEGSKA (reference sequence). The CDR3 has 13 amino acids. Here the CDR3 reads CSATGARTDTQYF. The CDR3 nucleotides read TGCAGTGCTACAGGGGCGCGCACAGATACGCAGTATTTT.

This chain connects TRBV7-9 to TRBJ2-2; 8 bases agree with TRBD2. The CDR3 consists of 16 residues. V lost 4 bases, J lost 3 bases, and 7 bases stayed unmatched. In germline, CDR1 is SEHNR, CDR2 FQNEAQ (reference sequence). CDR3 sequence (DNA): TGTGCCAGCAGCTCACGGGGGACTAGTGACACCGGGGAGCTGTTTTTT. Protein: CASSSRGTSDTGELFF.

CDR3 residues: CAYGYEQYF. The CDR3 DNA is TGTGCCTACGGCTACGAGCAGTACTTC. The chain is built from TRBV9 and TRBJ2-7; D unclear. Germline CDR1 reads SGDLS; CDR2 reads YYNGEE. The CDR3 contains 9 residues. V was clipped by 10 bases and J by 3 bases, with 5 bases between them.

The sample holds many counts of this clonotype. This rearrangement joins TRBV3-1 to TRBJ1-4, with D unresolved. This CDR3 spans 15 amino acids. The germline gives CDR1 LGHDT, CDR2 YNNKEL (reference sequence). V lost 4 bases to trimming and J lost 1 base, with 10 bases between them. The CDR3 region is CASSPTWGTNEKLFF. CDR3 DNA: TGTGCCAGCAGCCCCACATGGGGAACTAATGAAAAACTGTTTTTT.

The chain combines TRBV18 with TRBJ1-1, with 7 nucleotides matching TRBD1. Trimming took 3 bases from V and 11 from J; bases not matched to a gene: 9. Per the germline V gene, CDR1 is KGHSH and CDR2 is LQKENI. The CDR3 has 13 amino acids. DNA of the CDR3: TGTGCCAGCTCACCGGAGACAGGGCCGTCTGCTTTCTTT. Its protein product is CASSPETGPSAFF.

This clonotype turned up a few times. This chain connects TRBV5-1 to TRBJ1-6; D ambiguous. This CDR3 is 16 amino acids long. The V gene's germline CDR1 is SGHRS and CDR2 YFSETQ. Trimming left V 1 base short and J 0 bases short, with 8 bases between. CDR3: CASSLSGDSYNSPLHF. In DNA form, the CDR3 reads TGCGCCAGCAGCTTGAGCGGGGACTCCTATAATTCACCCCTCCACTTT.

The chain couples TRBV28 to TRBJ1-1; the match to TRBD1 covers 7 bases. CDR1 MDHEN and CDR2 SYDVKM come from the germline V gene. This CDR3 comprises 15 residues. Trimming at V came to 6 bases and at J to 2 bases, leaving 9 bases not matched to a gene. The CDR3 is CASRSPGQINTEAFF. The DNA for the CDR3 is TGTGCCAGCAGGAGTCCGGGACAGATAAACACTGAAGCTTTCTTT.

This rearrangement joins TRBV12-3 or TRBV12-4 to TRBJ1-5, with D hard to call. The CDR3 extends over 15 amino acids. The V end was cut by 4 bases, the J end by 3 bases, with 13 bases between. The CDR3 region is CASSSTGISNQPQHF. CDR3 sequence (DNA): TGTGCCAGCAGTTCCACGGGTATCTCCAATCAGCCCCAGCATTTT.

V gene TRBV5-5 combines with J gene TRBJ2-5; D tentatively fits TRBD1 or TRBD2 (6 bases each). V gave up 7 bases and J gave up 5 bases, with 21 bases separating them. The CDR3 runs to 15 residues. CDR1 and CDR2 (germline): SGHKS, YYEKEE (reference sequence). The CDR3 loop reads CASGQLQGLFETQYF. CDR3 nucleotides: TGTGCCAGCGGCCAGCTACAGGGACTCTTTGAGACCCAGTACTTC. Using reference TRBV5-5 and TRBJ2-5 for the parts outside the CDR3, the full variable domain is DAGVTQSPTHLIKTRGQQVTLRCSPISGHKSVSWYQQVLGQGPQFIFQYYEKEERGRGNFPDRFSARQFPNYSSELNVNALLLGDSALYLCASGQLQGLFETQYFGPGTRLLVL.

The sample holds a few counts of this clonotype. The V gene is TRBV7-6, the J gene TRBJ2-2; D could derive from TRBD1 or TRBD2 (5 bases each). CDR1 is SGHVS, CDR2 FNYEAQ, per germline. Trimming took off 8 bases at V and 1 base at J, with 20 bases between the two ends. The CDR3 sequence is 17 residues long. The CDR3 protein is CASSYPRDGLNTGELFF. The CDR3 DNA follows: TGTGCCAGCTCATACCCTCGGGACGGACTGAACACCGGGGAGCTGTTTTTT.

This chain connects TRBV6-6 to TRBJ2-7, with 7 nucleotides matching TRBD1. The CDR3 contains 15 residues. The V gene's germline CDR1 is MNHNY and CDR2 SVGAGI (reference sequence). The V segment lost 2 bases and the J segment 5 bases; nucleotides outside the gene matches: 9. CDR3 region: CASSYGRDRRNEQYF. CDR3 nucleotide sequence: TGTGCCAGCAGTTACGGCCGGGACAGACGGAACGAGCAGTACTTC.

This clonotype was seen more than once but under ten times. The V call is TRBV6-5, the J call TRBJ2-7, with 9 bases fitting TRBD1. Germline V gene sequence: CDR1 MNHEY, CDR2 SVGAGI. This CDR3 contains 17 residues. The junction had 10 bases not matched to a gene; V was cut back by 0 bases and J by 4 bases. The CDR3 sequence: CASSYSWTRDRDYEQYF. CDR3 DNA sequence: TGTGCCAGCAGTTACTCGTGGACCCGGGACAGGGATTACGAGCAGTACTTC.

V is TRBV6-2 or TRBV6-3 and J is TRBJ2-7; perhaps TRBD1 as D (6 bases). Germline V gives CDR1 MNHEY, CDR2 SVGEGT. V was shortened by 9 bases and J by 2 bases, with 17 bases between the two germline ends. The CDR3 contains 14 residues. CDR3 protein: CASTDSPNTYEQYF. In DNA, the CDR3 is TGTGCCAGTACGGACAGCCCTAATACCTACGAGCAGTACTTC.

The chain links TRBV4-1 to TRBJ2-1; TRBD1 matches at 10 bases. In germline, CDR1 is MGHRA, CDR2 YSYEKL. The CDR3 runs to 18 residues. V shed 2 bases, J shed 7 bases, and the junction held 14 bases outside the gene matches. The CDR3 sequence is CASSQRRWTDRGWNEQFF. The CDR3 nucleotides read TGCGCCAGCAGCCAACGACGATGGACGGACAGGGGGTGGAATGAGCAGTTCTTC.

In DNA form, the CDR3 reads TGTGCCAGCTCACCACCTGAAGCGGGACTGGGGGATACGCAGTATTTT. Residues: CASSPPEAGLGDTQYF. The gene calls are TRBV18 and TRBJ2-3, with TRBD2 matching over 7 bases. After removal of 0 bases from V and 6 bases from J, the junction contained 9 bases not matched to a gene. The CDR3 loop spans 16 amino acids. Per the germline V gene, CDR1 is KGHSH and CDR2 is LQKENI.

The gene calls are TRBV28 and TRBJ1-5; D not certain. The CDR3 runs to 15 residues. V lost 2 bases and J lost 5, with 13 bases in between. CDR1 is MDHEN, CDR2 SYDVKM, per germline. The CDR3 nucleotides are TGTGCCAGCAGTTTACGGTTCGGGAGATATCAGCCCCAGCATTTT. This encodes CASSLRFGRYQPQHF.